This T cell receptor beta chain was recovered during a study of naive and memory T cell subsets. The study, taken as a whole, reports: A few larger clonotypes appeared in naive repertoires, especially CD8, possibly memory cells re-expressing CD45RA. Diversity fell and Gini index rose from naive through CM, EM, EMRA.

The CDR3 extends over 14 amino acids. The germline V gene has CDR1 LGHNA and CDR2 YSLEER. V shed 0 bases and J shed 7 bases, with 12 bases lying between them. Four subsets defined by CD45RA and CD27 were sorted after CD3, CD4, CD8 and live/dead staining. This clonotype was found many times. Its antigen remains unidentified. The beta constant-region primer was an equimolar mix of two oligonucleotides covering TRBC1 and TRBC2. The ligated cDNA underwent four PCR rounds using SP2 and nested alpha and beta constant-region primers. TCRdb ran MiXCR on the UMI-ligation and nested PCR reads and lists one entry per CDR3 protein. The sample lists around 160,000 distinct CDR3 sequences; approximately 24% were seen once.

This TCR was recovered from a human donor in good health. V usage is TRBV4-3 and J usage is TRBJ2-5; no definite D call. Specimen: naive CD4+ T cells from blood. Here the CDR3 reads CASSQDGRMATQYF. CDR3 sequence (DNA): TGCGCCAGCAGCCAAGATGGAAGGATGGCGACCCAGTACTTC.